This T cell receptor (beta chain) was recovered during a study of control samples from healthy donors and cancer patients. Trimming took 3 bases from V and 8 from J, leaving 13 bases between them. The germline V gene encodes CDR1 SGHDN and CDR2 FVKESK. This CDR3 spans 13 amino acids. This clone is a singleton in its sample. Clones were sequenced by immunoSEQ multiplex PCR, and TCRdb holds only the in-frame ones, with some missing. The sample lists over 150,000 clones, approximately 92% seen once, with roughly 2% in the top ten. This chain uses TRBV14 with TRBJ1-1; D gene uncertain. This receptor was obtained from a woman in her forties in good health. Sequencing was carried out using blood. The CDR3 sequence is CASSQTGALEAFF. In DNA form, the CDR3 reads TGTGCCAGCAGCCAGACGGGAGCTCTAGAAGCTTTCTTT.